This T cell receptor beta chain was retrieved from a study of cytomegalovirus exposure and HLA in healthy donors. With 60 Vbeta and 13 Jbeta primers, the PCR was carried out. TCRdb's table, derived via immunoSEQ multiplex PCR, lists solely in-frame clones and lacks some. The sample includes 90,000 or so clones, about four fifths of them seen just once. The CDR3 has 14 amino acids. V lost 6 bases and J 0 bases, leaving 10 bases between the germline ends. CDR1 and CDR2 (germline): SNHLY, FYNNEI. A remark on this clone: Its specificity is unknown.

General study results and limits: In vitro, a few CMV-associated chains proved specific for CMV antigens. What a later analysis reportedly showed was that an Asian-associated ancestry cluster had fewer N-insertions than the roughly 720-donor mean. Presence/absence analysis assumed near-uniform sequencing depth across donors. The authors listed around 150 TCR beta chains as cytomegalovirus-associated.

V is TRBV2 and J is TRBJ2-3, with a possible D match to TRBD2 (6 bases). Sequencing was done on a sample of PBMCs. This TCR was recovered from a woman aged 40 to 50 in good health and CMV-seronegative. The DNA for the CDR3 is TGTGCCAGCAGGGACGGGACTAGCACAGATACGCAGTATTTT. Translation: CASRDGTSTDTQYF.